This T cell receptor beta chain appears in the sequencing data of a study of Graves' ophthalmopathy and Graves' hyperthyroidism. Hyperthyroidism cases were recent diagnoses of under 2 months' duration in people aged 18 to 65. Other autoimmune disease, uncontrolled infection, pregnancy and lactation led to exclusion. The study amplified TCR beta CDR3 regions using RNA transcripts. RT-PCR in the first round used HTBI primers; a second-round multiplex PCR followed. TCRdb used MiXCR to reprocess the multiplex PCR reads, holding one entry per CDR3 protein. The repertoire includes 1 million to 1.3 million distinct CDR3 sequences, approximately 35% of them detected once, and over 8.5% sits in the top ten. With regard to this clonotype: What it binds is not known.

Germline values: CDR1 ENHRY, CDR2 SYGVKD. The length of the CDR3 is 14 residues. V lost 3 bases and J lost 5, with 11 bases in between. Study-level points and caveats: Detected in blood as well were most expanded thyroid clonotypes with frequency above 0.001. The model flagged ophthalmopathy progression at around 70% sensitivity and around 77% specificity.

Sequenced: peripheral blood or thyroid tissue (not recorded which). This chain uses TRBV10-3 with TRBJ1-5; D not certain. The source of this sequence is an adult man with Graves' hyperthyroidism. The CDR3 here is CAISEGGEHQPQHF. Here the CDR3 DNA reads TGTGCCATCAGTGAAGGCGGGGAGCATCAGCCCCAGCATTTT.